The 8 T cell receptor beta chains in this list originate from one sample, sequenced in a study of T cells in Graves' hyperthyroidism and ophthalmopathy. Amplification of TCR beta CDR3 regions was performed using RNA transcripts as template. With the HTBI primer set, the TCR CDR3 went through a first round of RT-PCR. In TCRdb, the multiplex PCR reads were re-called with MiXCR into one record per CDR3 protein. The sample has some 570,000 distinct CDR3 sequences; roughly 18% are singletons. Sequencing used blood. The receptor source for this set is a young woman with Graves' ophthalmopathy.

There are many counts of this clonotype. This sequence joins TRBV18 and TRBJ1-1, with D unresolved. V was trimmed by 1 base and J by 3 bases, leaving 12 bases between them. The CDR3 sequence is 15 residues long. Germline lookup yields CDR1 KGHSH and CDR2 LQKENI. In DNA, the CDR3 is TGTGCCAGCTCACCACGGCGGGAATCGCACACTGAAGCTTTCTTT. It codes for CASSPRRESHTEAFF. Looking up the rest from reference TRBV18 and TRBJ1-1 gives the full variable domain: NAGVMQNPRHLVRRRGQEARLRCSPMKGHSHVYWYRQLPEEGLKFMVYLQKENIIDESGMPKERFSAEFPKEGPSILRIQQVVRGDSAAYFCASSPRRESHTEAFFGQGTRLTVV.

At least ten counts were recorded for this clonotype. The rearrangement joins TRBV6-1 to TRBJ2-3, with 9 bases that match TRBD2. V lost 3 bases to trimming and J lost 0 bases; unmatched junction nucleotides: 4. Looked up from germline, CDR1 is MNHNS and CDR2 is SASEGT. The CDR3 is 16 residues long. CDR3 in DNA: TGTGCCAGCAGTGACCGGGGACTAGCTAGCACAGATACGCAGTATTTT. It specifies CASSDRGLASTDTQYF.

V gene TRBV5-1 combines with J gene TRBJ2-5; maybe TRBD2 (6 bases). The CDR3 is made up of 12 amino acids. Germline assignment: CDR1 SGHRS and CDR2 YFSETQ. Trimming shortened V by 7 bases and J by 2 bases, and 9 bases separated the two germline ends. CDR3 amino acids: CASRLDQETQYF. CDR3 coding DNA: TGCGCCAGCCGACTAGATCAAGAGACCCAGTACTTC.

This clonotype was counted a few times. The chain combines TRBV7-9 with TRBJ1-1; the D is unclear. The CDR3 runs 12 residues. Germline-derived CDR1 and CDR2 are SEHNR and FQNEAQ (reference sequence). Trimming cost V 7 bases and J 3 bases, with 9 bases left between them. Here the CDR3 reads CASTKGYTEAFF. DNA of the CDR3: TGTGCCAGCACTAAAGGATACACTGAAGCTTTCTTT.

This clonotype showed up many times. This CDR3 reads CASSPGQVGAYNEQFF. CDR3 bases: TGTGCCAGCAGCCCTGGACAGGTGGGCGCCTACAATGAGCAGTTCTTC. The rearrangement links TRBV12-3 or TRBV12-4 to TRBJ2-1; 7 positions agree with TRBD1. This CDR3 spans 16 amino acids. Unmatched junction bases numbered 10, after V lost 6 bases and J lost 2 bases.

V usage is TRBV6-2 or TRBV6-3 and J usage is TRBJ1-1; 8 nucleotides agree with TRBD1. Per germline, CDR1 MNHEY and CDR2 SVGEGT. CDR3 length: 17 amino acids. The V gene end was trimmed by 6 bases and the J gene end by 0 bases; junction bases not matched to a gene: 12. The CDR3 loop is CASSPQGDGGMNTEAFF. In nucleotides, the CDR3 is TGTGCCAGCAGCCCACAGGGGGACGGGGGGATGAACACTGAAGCTTTCTTT.

The rearrangement joins TRBV27 to TRBJ2-1; TRBD2 matches 9 bases. Germline trimming cut 7 bases from V and 3 bases from J; bases unmatched to any gene: 7. Germline assignment: CDR1 MNHEY and CDR2 SMNVEV (reference sequence). CDR3 length: 15 residues. The CDR3 spells CASTVSGGYYNEQFF. DNA for the CDR3: TGTGCCAGCACCGTTAGCGGGGGTTACTACAATGAGCAGTTCTTC.

Ten or more counts support this clonotype. The chain is built from TRBV20-1 and TRBJ1-2; no definite D call. There are 15 residues in the CDR3. Per the germline V gene, CDR1 is DFQATT and CDR2 is SNEGSKA (reference sequence). Between the trimmed V and J ends, which lost 3 bases and 8 bases, there was a span of 22 bases. CDR3 coding DNA: TGCAGTGCTAGCCCAATACTTACTACCCAGGAGGGCTACACCTTC. Its translation is CSASPILTTQEGYTF.